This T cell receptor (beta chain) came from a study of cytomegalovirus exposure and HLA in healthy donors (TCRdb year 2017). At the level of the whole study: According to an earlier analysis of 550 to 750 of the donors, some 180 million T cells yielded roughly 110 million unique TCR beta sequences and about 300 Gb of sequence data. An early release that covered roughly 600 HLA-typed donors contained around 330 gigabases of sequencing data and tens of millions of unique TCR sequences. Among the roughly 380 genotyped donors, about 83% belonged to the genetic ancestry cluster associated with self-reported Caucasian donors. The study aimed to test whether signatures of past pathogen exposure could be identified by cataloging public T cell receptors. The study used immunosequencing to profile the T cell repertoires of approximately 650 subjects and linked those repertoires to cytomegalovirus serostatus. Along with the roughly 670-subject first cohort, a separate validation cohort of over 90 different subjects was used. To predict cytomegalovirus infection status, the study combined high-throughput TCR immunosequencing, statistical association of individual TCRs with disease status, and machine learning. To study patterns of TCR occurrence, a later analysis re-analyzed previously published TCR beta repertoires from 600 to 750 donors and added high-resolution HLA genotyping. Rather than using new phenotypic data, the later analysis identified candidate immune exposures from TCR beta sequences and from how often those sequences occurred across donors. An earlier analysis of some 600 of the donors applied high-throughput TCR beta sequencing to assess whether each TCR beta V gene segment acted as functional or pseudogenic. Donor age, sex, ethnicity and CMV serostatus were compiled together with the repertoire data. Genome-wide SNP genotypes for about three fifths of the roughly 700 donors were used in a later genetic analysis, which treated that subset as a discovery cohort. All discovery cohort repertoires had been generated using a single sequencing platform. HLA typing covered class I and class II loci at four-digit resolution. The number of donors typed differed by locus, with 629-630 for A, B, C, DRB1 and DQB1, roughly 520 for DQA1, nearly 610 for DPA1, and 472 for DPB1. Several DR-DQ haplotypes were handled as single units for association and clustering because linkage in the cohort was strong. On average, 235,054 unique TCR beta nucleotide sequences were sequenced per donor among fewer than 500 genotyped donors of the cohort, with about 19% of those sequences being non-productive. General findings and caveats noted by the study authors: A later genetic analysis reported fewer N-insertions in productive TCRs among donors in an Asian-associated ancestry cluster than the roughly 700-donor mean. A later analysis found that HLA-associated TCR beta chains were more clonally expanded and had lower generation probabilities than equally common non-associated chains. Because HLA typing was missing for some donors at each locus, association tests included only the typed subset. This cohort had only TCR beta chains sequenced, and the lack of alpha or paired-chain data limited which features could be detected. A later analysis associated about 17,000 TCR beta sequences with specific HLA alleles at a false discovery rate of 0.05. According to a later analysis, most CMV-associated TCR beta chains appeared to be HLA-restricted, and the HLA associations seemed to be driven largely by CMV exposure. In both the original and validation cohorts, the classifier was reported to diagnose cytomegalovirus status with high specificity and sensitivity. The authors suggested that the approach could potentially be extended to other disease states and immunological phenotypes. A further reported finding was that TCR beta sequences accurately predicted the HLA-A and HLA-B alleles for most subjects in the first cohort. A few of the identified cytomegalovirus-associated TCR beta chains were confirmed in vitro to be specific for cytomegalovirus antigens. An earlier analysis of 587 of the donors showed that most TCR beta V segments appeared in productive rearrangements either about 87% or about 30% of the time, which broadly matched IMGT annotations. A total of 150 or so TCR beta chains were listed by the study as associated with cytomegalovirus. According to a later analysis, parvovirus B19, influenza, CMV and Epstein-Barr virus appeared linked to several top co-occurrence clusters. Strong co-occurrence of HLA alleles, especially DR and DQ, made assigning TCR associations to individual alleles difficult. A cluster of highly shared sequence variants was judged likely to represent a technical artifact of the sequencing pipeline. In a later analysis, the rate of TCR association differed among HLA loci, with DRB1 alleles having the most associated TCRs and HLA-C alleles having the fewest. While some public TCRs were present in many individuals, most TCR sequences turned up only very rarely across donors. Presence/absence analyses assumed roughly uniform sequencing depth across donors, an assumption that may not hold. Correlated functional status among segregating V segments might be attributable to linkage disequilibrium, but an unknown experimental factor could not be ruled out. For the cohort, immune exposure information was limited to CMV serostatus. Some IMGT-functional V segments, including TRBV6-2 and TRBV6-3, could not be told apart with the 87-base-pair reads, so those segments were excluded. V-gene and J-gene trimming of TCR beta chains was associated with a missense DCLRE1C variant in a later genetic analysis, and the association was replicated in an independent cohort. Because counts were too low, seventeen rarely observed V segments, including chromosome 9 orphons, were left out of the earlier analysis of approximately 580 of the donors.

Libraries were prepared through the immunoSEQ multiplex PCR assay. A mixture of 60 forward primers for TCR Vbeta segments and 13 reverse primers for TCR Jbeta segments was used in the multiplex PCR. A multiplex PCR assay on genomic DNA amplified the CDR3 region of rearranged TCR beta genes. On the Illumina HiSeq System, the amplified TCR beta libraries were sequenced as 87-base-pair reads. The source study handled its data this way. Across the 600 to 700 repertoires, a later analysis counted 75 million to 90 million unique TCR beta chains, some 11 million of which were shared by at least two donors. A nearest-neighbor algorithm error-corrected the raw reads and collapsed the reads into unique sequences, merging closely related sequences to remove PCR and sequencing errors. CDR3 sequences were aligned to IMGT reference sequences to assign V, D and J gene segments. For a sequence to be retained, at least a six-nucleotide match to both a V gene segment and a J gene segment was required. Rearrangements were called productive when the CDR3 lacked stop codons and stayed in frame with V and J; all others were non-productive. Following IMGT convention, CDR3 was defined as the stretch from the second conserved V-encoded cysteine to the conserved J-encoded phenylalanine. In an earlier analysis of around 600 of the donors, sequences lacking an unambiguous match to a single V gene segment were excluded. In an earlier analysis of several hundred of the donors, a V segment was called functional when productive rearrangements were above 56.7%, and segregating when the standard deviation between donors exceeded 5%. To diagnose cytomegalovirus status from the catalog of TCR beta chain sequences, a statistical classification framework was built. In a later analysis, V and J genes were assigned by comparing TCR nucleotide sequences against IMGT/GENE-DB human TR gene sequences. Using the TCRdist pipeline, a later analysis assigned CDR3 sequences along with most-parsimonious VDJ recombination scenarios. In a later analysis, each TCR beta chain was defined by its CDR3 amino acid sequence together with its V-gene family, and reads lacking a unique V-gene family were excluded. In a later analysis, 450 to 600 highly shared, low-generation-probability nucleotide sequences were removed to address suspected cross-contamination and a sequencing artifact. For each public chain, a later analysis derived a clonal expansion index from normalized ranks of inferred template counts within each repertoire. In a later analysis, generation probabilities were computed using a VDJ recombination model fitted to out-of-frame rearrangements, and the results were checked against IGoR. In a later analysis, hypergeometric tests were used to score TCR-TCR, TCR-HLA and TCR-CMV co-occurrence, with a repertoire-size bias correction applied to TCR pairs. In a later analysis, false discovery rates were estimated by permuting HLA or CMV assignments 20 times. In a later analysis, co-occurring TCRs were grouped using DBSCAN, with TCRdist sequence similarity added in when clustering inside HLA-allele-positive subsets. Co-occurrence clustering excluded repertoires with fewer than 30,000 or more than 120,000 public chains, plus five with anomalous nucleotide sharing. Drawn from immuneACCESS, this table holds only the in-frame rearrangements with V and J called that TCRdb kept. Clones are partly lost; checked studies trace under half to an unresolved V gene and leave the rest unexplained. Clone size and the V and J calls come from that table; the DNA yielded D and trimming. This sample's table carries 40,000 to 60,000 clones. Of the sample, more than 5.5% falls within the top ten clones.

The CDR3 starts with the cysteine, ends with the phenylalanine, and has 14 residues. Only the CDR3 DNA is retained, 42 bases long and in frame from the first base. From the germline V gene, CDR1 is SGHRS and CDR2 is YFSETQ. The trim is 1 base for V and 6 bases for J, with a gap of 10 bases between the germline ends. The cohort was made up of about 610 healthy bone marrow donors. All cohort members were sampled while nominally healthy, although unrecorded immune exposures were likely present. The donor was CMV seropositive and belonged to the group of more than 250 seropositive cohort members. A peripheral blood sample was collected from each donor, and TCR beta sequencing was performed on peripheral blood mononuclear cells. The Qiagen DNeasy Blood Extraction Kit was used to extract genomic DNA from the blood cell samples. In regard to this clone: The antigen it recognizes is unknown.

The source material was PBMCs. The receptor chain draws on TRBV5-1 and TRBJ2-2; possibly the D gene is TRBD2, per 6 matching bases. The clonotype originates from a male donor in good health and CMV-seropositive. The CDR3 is CASSLQAGSGELFF. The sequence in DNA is TGCGCCAGCAGCTTGCAGGCGGGGTCCGGGGAGCTGTTTTTT.